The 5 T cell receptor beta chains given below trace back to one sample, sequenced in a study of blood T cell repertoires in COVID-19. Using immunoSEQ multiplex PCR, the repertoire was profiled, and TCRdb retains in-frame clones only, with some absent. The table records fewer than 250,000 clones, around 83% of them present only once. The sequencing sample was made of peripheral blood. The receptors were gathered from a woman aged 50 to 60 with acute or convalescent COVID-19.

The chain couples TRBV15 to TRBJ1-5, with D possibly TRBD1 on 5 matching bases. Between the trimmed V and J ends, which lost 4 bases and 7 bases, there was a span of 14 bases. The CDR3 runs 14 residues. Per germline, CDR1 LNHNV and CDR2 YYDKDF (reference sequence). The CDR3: CATSNVMGHQPQHF. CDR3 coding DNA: TGTGCCACCAGCAATGTCATGGGGCACCAGCCCCAGCATTTT.

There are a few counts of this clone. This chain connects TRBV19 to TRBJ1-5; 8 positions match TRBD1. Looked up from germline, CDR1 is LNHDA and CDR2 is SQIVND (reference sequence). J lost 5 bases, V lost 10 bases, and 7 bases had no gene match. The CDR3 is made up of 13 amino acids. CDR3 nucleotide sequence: TGTGCCACCTCGGGACAGGTTCATCAGCCCCAGCATTTT. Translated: CATSGQVHQPQHF.

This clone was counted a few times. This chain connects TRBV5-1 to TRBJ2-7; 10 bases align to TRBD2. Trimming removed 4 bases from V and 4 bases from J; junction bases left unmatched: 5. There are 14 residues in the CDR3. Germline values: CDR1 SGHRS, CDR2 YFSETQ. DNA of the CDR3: TGCGCCAGCAGCGTTACACTAGCGGGATACGAGCAGTACTTC. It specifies CASSVTLAGYEQYF.

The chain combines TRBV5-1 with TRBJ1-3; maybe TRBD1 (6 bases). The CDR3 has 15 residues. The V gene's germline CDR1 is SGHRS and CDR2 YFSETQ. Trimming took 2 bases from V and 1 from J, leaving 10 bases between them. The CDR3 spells CASSLGGESGNTIYF. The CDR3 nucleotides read TGCGCCAGCAGCTTAGGGGGGGAGTCTGGAAACACCATATATTTT.

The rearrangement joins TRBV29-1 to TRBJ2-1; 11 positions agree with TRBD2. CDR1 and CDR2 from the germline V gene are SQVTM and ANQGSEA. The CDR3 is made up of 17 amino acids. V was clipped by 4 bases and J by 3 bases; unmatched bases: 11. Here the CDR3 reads CSVASGLAGGGYNEQFF. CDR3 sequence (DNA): TGCAGCGTTGCTTCGGGGCTAGCGGGAGGTGGCTACAATGAGCAGTTCTTC.